Listed below are T cell receptor beta chains from one sample, sequenced in a study of CD8+ T cells in alopecia areata. This table comes from immunoSEQ multiplex PCR, and its TCRdb copy is limited to in-frame clones, with some not included. The sample includes about 150,000 clones, about two thirds of them seen just once. The source material was CD8+ T cells sorted from blood. The receptors were gathered from a human donor in good health. Both conserved end residues are part of each CDR3. Fields, in order: CDR3 DNA, CDR3 protein, clone size, V gene, D gene, J gene. A D gene is named only where the DNA matches it firmly. For some rows the clone size is stated as once, few or many, or as a class when expanded; others skip it.

TGTGCCAGCAGTGACCGGGAGTCCTACGAGCAGTACTTC | CASSDRESYEQYF | . | TRBV6-1 | . | TRBJ2-7
TGTGCCAGCACCCCCTTCCGGGGAGAAGAGACCCAGTACTTC | CASTPFRGEETQYF | . | TRBV6-5 | . | TRBJ2-5
TGTGCCAGCAGTCAACAGGGAACCTACGAGCAGTACTTC | CASSQQGTYEQYF | . | TRBV7-9 | . | TRBJ2-7
TGTGCCAGCAGTCTATCCTCGGGGGGGGAGCGGGTCACTGAAGCTTTCTTT | CASSLSSGGERVTEAFF | few | TRBV27 | . | TRBJ1-1
TGTGCCAGCAGCTTAACGGCCTACGAGCAGTACTTC | CASSLTAYEQYF | . | TRBV7-9 | . | TRBJ2-7
TGTGCCAGCAGCACTAACAATGAGCAGTTCTTC | CASSTNNEQFF | . | TRBV11-2 | . | TRBJ2-1
TGCGCCAGCAGCCAATTTGACTGGACTAGCCCCTACGAGCAGTACTTC | CASSQFDWTSPYEQYF | . | TRBV4-1 | TRBD2 | TRBJ2-7
TGTGCCAGCAGTGAAATACTAGCGGGAGCAGATACGCAGTATTTT | CASSEILAGADTQYF | . | TRBV2 | TRBD2 | TRBJ2-3
TGCAGCGTTGAAGCCCAAGGGGTGTCTAATGAAAAACTGTTTTTT | CSVEAQGVSNEKLFF | . | TRBV29-1 | . | TRBJ1-4
TGTGCCAGCAGCGTGGACTCCTCTAATGAAAAACTGTTTTTT | CASSVDSSNEKLFF | . | TRBV9 | . | TRBJ1-4
TGTGCCAGCAGCCTATACAATGAGCAGTTCTTC | CASSLYNEQFF | many | TRBV27 | . | TRBJ2-1
TGTGCCAGCAGCGCTACGGGGGGAATCGAGACCCAGTACTTC | CASSATGGIETQYF | . | TRBV7-9 | TRBD2 | TRBJ2-5
TGTGCCAGCAGCTCCGGGACTGCACCCTACAATGAGCAGTTCTTC | CASSSGTAPYNEQFF | . | TRBV5-4 | . | TRBJ2-1
TGCAGCGTTGAAGCCCGAGCTCGCACCGACGGGGGCACTGAAGCTTTCTTT | CSVEARARTDGGTEAFF | . | TRBV29-1 | . | TRBJ1-1
TGTGCCAGCAGTCCCCGCAGGGGAAACTCCTACGAGCAGTACTTC | CASSPRRGNSYEQYF | . | TRBV27 | . | TRBJ2-7
TGTGCCAGCAGTTTAGGAGGGGGACGCACTGAAGCTTTCTTT | CASSLGGGRTEAFF | . | TRBV27 | . | TRBJ1-1